Following are 14 T cell receptor beta chains from one sample sequenced in a study of beta chain features in type 1 diabetes (dated by TCRdb to 2017 to 2018). Their recognized antigens are unknown. The paper's findings and limits, for the study overall: Type 1 diabetes patients showed a moderate but significant shortening of TCRB CDR3 length in all four CD4+ subsets.

Receptors were amplified or captured by the immunoSEQ multiplex PCR assay. The High Capacity cDNA Reverse Transcription Kit was used to reverse transcribe all of the isolated RNA, meaning that expressed TCRB transcripts were what got sequenced. The clones in this table, taken by TCRdb from immuneACCESS, are in-frame only. Not every clone is retained; where verified, under half of the shortfall comes from an unresolved V gene, and the cause of the rest is unknown. This sample holds under 300,000 clones; under 13% were observed only once. The ten largest clonotypes hold more than 0.015% of the sample. Material for sequencing was naive CD4+ T cells from blood. This specimen's cell subset or site label, interpreted: true naive CD4+ T cells. The receptors stem from a man aged 30 to 39 with type 1 diabetes.

This clone has just a few counts. The chain is built from TRBV7-9 and TRBJ2-5, with no clear D. From germline, CDR1 is SEHNR and CDR2 FQNEAQ (reference sequence). Trimming stripped 5 bases from V and 6 bases from J, with 10 bases between. The CDR3 runs 12 residues. CDR3 loop: CASSPPGQTQYF. CDR3 DNA sequence: TGTGCCAGCAGCCCTCCGGGTCAGACCCAGTACTTC.

The rearrangement joins TRBV5-1 to TRBJ2-7; 7 bases are shared with TRBD1. Germline CDR1 and CDR2: SGHRS and YFSETQ. The CDR3 covers 14 residues. J was trimmed by 2 bases and V by 5 bases; bases with no gene match: 7. CDR3 residues: CASSLITGAYEQYF. The CDR3 DNA follows: TGCGCCAGCAGTCTGATCACAGGGGCCTACGAGCAGTACTTC.

This clone has more than one count but fewer than ten. This chain connects TRBV6-5 to TRBJ1-6; D unclear. The germline gives CDR1 MNHEY, CDR2 SVGAGI. The CDR3 spans 13 residues. V lost 2 bases, J lost 11 bases, and 10 bases lay in between. This CDR3 is CASSYEGMTPLHF. The CDR3 DNA reads as TGTGCCAGCAGTTACGAGGGTATGACACCCCTCCACTTT.

This clone has a handful of counts. CDR3 DNA sequence: TGTGCCTGGAGTGTATACAGGAATGAGCAGTTCTTC. This encodes CAWSVYRNEQFF. The chain employs TRBV30 and TRBJ2-1; D is possibly TRBD1 (5 bases). This CDR3 is built from 12 residues. Germline CDR1 and CDR2: GTSNPN and SVGIG (reference sequence). Trimming cost V 0 bases and J 7 bases, with 7 bases left between them.

This clone was seen more than once but under ten times. V usage is TRBV12-5 and J usage is TRBJ1-2; weak D call: TRBD1 (6 bases). Trimming removed 6 bases from V and 2 bases from J, with 16 bases in between. The CDR3 loop spans 15 amino acids. CDR1 and CDR2 from the germline V gene are LGHNT and FRNRAP. The CDR3 loop reads CASGAGTGSNYGYTF. CDR3 bases: TGTGCTAGTGGAGCGGGAACAGGGTCGAACTATGGCTACACCTTC.

A few counts support this clone. V and J are TRBV6-1 and TRBJ1-2; 8 positions agree with TRBD1. The germline V gene encodes CDR1 MNHNS and CDR2 SASEGT. CDR3 length: 12 amino acids. The V gene end was trimmed by 3 bases and the J gene end by 6 bases; junction bases not matched to a gene: 0. The CDR3 DNA follows: TGTGCCAGCAGTGACAGGGGGCATGGCTACACCTTC. This translates into CASSDRGHGYTF.

This clone was seen a few times. The rearrangement joins TRBV6-6 to TRBJ1-2; D is ambiguous. The CDR3 is made up of 13 amino acids. V shed 6 bases and J shed 7 bases, with 15 bases lying between them. Germline CDR1 and CDR2: MNHNY and SVGAGI (reference sequence). In DNA, the CDR3 is TGTGCCAGCAGACCCGACATTATAAGTGGCTACACCTTC. It yields the protein CASRPDIISGYTF.

This clone was recorded a few times. The V and J genes are TRBV10-2 and TRBJ1-2; 8 bases line up with TRBD1. The CDR3 covers 14 residues. From germline, CDR1 is WSHSY and CDR2 SAAADI. The junction had 9 bases not matched to a gene; V was cut back by 10 bases and J by 2 bases. CDR3 nucleotides: TGCGCCACCACAAATCAGGGGGCCAACTATGGCTACACCTTC. Translated, it gives CATTNQGANYGYTF.

The chain joins TRBV15 to TRBJ2-5, with 9 bases matching TRBD2. There are 18 residues in the CDR3. Losses at the gene ends were 0 bases for V and 7 bases for J; bases not matched to a gene: 15. Germline V gene sequence: CDR1 LNHNV, CDR2 YYDKDF (reference sequence). CDR3 sequence reads: CATSRDLGERGDGGTQYF. CDR3 DNA: TGTGCCACCAGCAGAGATCTCGGCGAGCGGGGGGACGGGGGGACCCAGTACTTC.

The chain combines TRBV18 with TRBJ1-2; perhaps TRBD1 as D (5 bases). CDR3 length: 14 amino acids. Germline V lookup: CDR1 KGHSH, CDR2 LQKENI. The germline V and J ends were trimmed by 4 bases and 4 bases, with 13 bases remaining between them. DNA for the CDR3: TGTGCCAGCTCACTCGAAAATCAGGGCTATGGCTACACCTTC. As protein: CASSLENQGYGYTF.

The gene calls are TRBV30 and TRBJ1-1; unclear D gene. V was pared by 3 bases and J by 0 bases, with 5 bases between. Germline V lookup: CDR1 GTSNPN, CDR2 SVGIG (reference sequence). The CDR3 sequence is 12 residues long. CDR3 in amino acids: CAWSLMNTEAFF. CDR3 nucleotide sequence: TGTGCCTGGAGCCTTATGAACACTGAAGCTTTCTTT. The complete variable domain, with remaining parts taken from reference TRBV30 and TRBJ1-1, reads SQTIHQWPATLVQPVGSPLSLECTVEGTSNPNLYWYRQAAGRGLQLLFYSVGIGQISSEVPQNLSASRPQDRQFILSSKKLLLSDSGFYLCAWSLMNTEAFFGQGTRLTVV.

The J gene is TRBJ1-1, the V gene TRBV5-4; D is possibly TRBD1 (5 bases). The germline V gene encodes CDR1 SGHNT and CDR2 YYREEE (reference sequence). Trimming pared 1 base from V and 5 bases from J, leaving 9 bases between. There are 13 residues in the CDR3. The CDR3: CASSLTGGTEAFF. For the CDR3, the DNA is TGTGCCAGCAGCTTGACAGGTGGTACTGAAGCTTTCTTT. Complete variable domain (other parts from reference TRBV5-4 and TRBJ1-1): ETGVTQSPTHLIKTRGQQVTLRCSSQSGHNTVSWYQQALGQGPQFIFQYYREEENGRGNFPPRFSGLQFPNYSSELNVNALELDDSALYLCASSLTGGTEAFFGQGTRLTVV.

The chain recombines TRBV4-3 with TRBJ2-4; D possibly corresponds to TRBD2 (7 bases). The CDR3 sequence is 15 residues long. Per the germline V gene, CDR1 is LGHNA and CDR2 is YSLEER. V gave up 2 bases and J gave up 8 bases, with 16 bases separating them. The CDR3 bases are TGCGCCAGCAGCCAAAGGGGGGGTATGGGAGACATTCAGTACTTC. This codes for CASSQRGGMGDIQYF.

The chain links TRBV5-1 to TRBJ2-1; a possible D gene is TRBD1 (6 bases). Trimming took 6 bases from V and 4 from J, leaving 11 bases between them. This CDR3 spans 13 amino acids. Germline V gene data show CDR1 as SGHRS and CDR2 as YFSETQ. CDR3 sequence reads: CASTGTRYNEQFF. The CDR3 DNA reads as TGCGCCAGCACCGGGACACGGTACAATGAGCAGTTCTTC.